Presented here are 8 T cell receptor beta chains from one specimen sequenced in a study of blood T cells in healthy people across ages. A second PCR of 7 to 11 cycles used a sample-barcoded 5' primer and a J-beta primer mix. MiXCR, run by TCRdb on the 5' RACE reads, gives a single entry per CDR3 protein. The repertoire holds 780,000 or so distinct CDR3 sequences, roughly three fifths seen once, with 20% to 30% in the top ten. Sequenced input: blood. All receptors derive from a man between 35 and 55 years old in good health.

The rearrangement uses TRBV27 and TRBJ2-6; 11 bases align to TRBD1. In germline, CDR1 is MNHEY, CDR2 SMNVEV (reference sequence). The CDR3 has 18 amino acids. Trimming cost V 2 bases and J 2 bases; bases outside gene matches: 5. CDR3 region: CASSLRTGGFAGANVLTF. Written as DNA, the CDR3 is TGTGCCAGCAGTTTACGGACAGGGGGCTTCGCTGGGGCCAACGTCCTGACTTTC.

The gene calls are TRBV5-1 and TRBJ2-3, with D hard to call. The germline CDR1 and CDR2 sequences are SGHRS and YFSETQ. The CDR3 loop spans 14 amino acids. V lost 4 bases, J lost 6 bases, and 15 bases lay in between. The CDR3: CASSPEDFLDTQYF. The CDR3 DNA sequence: TGCGCCAGCAGCCCCGAAGACTTCCTGGATACGCAGTATTTT.

The chain links TRBV6-5 to TRBJ2-1; 11 nucleotides agree with TRBD2. The germline V gene has CDR1 MNHEY and CDR2 SVGAGI. J was trimmed by 6 bases and V by 7 bases; bases with no gene match: 11. The CDR3 covers 16 residues. This CDR3 is CASNLPGTSGPNEQFF. The CDR3 DNA reads TGTGCCAGCAATCTCCCCGGGACTAGCGGCCCCAATGAGCAGTTCTTC.

This sequence joins TRBV20-1 and TRBJ2-2; no reliable D call. In germline, CDR1 is DFQATT, CDR2 SNEGSKA (reference sequence). The CDR3 sequence is 11 residues long. Deletions cut 4 bases from V and 0 bases from J, with 0 bases between. The CDR3 loop reads CSATNTGELFF. The CDR3 DNA sequence: TGCAGTGCTACGAACACCGGGGAGCTGTTTTTT.

This chain links TRBV12-3 or TRBV12-4 with TRBJ1-4; unclear D gene. Between the trimmed V and J ends, which lost 7 bases and 6 bases, there was a span of 12 bases. This CDR3 has 13 residues. The CDR3 DNA follows: TGTGCCAGCACCATGGCCCCGGATGAAAAACTGTTTTTT. Translating gives CASTMAPDEKLFF.

This chain links TRBV20-1 with TRBJ2-7; possible D gene TRBD2, 6 bases. The CDR3 loop spans 15 amino acids. Looked up from germline, CDR1 is DFQATT and CDR2 is SNEGSKA (reference sequence). Trimming removed 2 bases from V and 0 bases from J, with 14 bases in between. CDR3 DNA: TGCAGTGCTAGAACTCCGGGGAGGCCCTCCTACGAGCAGTACTTC. This sequence encodes CSARTPGRPSYEQYF.

The CDR3 DNA sequence: TGTGCCAGCAGAACGGAGGGACAGTTAAACAATGAGCAGTTCTTC. Amino acid sequence: CASRTEGQLNNEQFF. The rearrangement links TRBV2 to TRBJ2-1, with D tentatively TRBD1 (7 bases). Trimming left V 6 bases short and J 5 bases short, with 17 bases between. Per germline, CDR1 SNHLY and CDR2 FYNNEI. The length of the CDR3 is 15 residues.

This clonotype was observed a handful of times. V usage is TRBV5-1 and J usage is TRBJ2-7; D remains ambiguous. The CDR3 is 14 amino acids. Trimming cost V 0 bases and J 5 bases, with 12 bases left between them. Germline CDR1 SGHRS, CDR2 YFSETQ. The CDR3 sequence: CASSLDPGFNEQYF. Written as DNA, the CDR3 is TGCGCCAGCAGCTTGGATCCGGGTTTCAACGAGCAGTACTTC. The entire variable domain, with the rest obtained from reference TRBV5-1 and TRBJ2-7, is as follows: KAGVTQTPRYLIKTRGQQVTLSCSPISGHRSVSWYQQTPGQGLQFLFEYFSETQRNKGNFPGRFSGRQFSNSRSEMNVSTLELGDSALYLCASSLDPGFNEQYFGPGTRLTVT.